This T cell receptor (beta chain) appears in the sequencing data of a study of cytomegalovirus exposure and HLA in healthy donors. The study's findings and limits: In an earlier analysis, productive rearrangement rates for most beta V segments clustered near 87% or 30%. Analyzed later, association rates of TCRs varied across HLA loci, with DRB1 most and HLA-C fewest.

Sampled while nominally healthy, donors likely had unrecorded immune exposures. The study ran its PCR with 60 Vbeta and 13 Jbeta primers. The table came from immunoSEQ multiplex PCR; TCRdb's copy has only in-frame clones and leaves some out. Among some 90,000 clones, 76% were seen once, and the ten largest hold approximately 5.1%. V was trimmed by 8 bases and J by 0 bases, leaving 11 bases between them. This CDR3 region has 14 residues. The V gene's germline CDR1 is SNHLY and CDR2 FYNNEI. In the case of this clone: What it binds is not known.

Material for sequencing was PBMCs. The rearrangement uses TRBV2 and TRBJ2-1, with D maybe TRBD2 (5 bases). This clonotype was obtained from a man younger than 40 in good health and CMV-seropositive. CDR3 coding DNA: TGTGCCAGCCACGGGGATAGCTCCTACAATGAGCAGTTCTTC. It translates to CASHGDSSYNEQFF.